The 21 T cell receptor beta chains below come from one sample, sequenced in a study of cytomegalovirus exposure and HLA in healthy donors. In the PCR, 60 Vbeta and 13 Jbeta primers were used. Profiled with immunoSEQ multiplex PCR; TCRdb holds only in-frame clones, not every one. This sample's table has tens of thousands of clones. The sample taken for sequencing was PBMCs. All receptors derive from a man younger than 45 in good health and CMV-seropositive.

The V and J genes are TRBV4-2 and TRBJ2-3; D unresolved. CDR1 and CDR2 from the germline V gene are LGHNA and YNFKEQ. The CDR3 runs 14 residues. V lost 0 bases and J lost 3, with 7 bases in between. CDR3 in amino acids: CASSQDLATDTQYF. The DNA for the CDR3 is TGTGCCAGCAGCCAAGATTTAGCTACAGATACGCAGTATTTT.

The V gene is TRBV15, the J gene TRBJ1-1; D possibly corresponds to TRBD1 (5 bases). Trimming cost V 6 bases and J 0 bases, with 17 bases left between them. Germline assignment: CDR1 LNHNV and CDR2 YYDKDF (reference sequence). The CDR3 runs 16 residues. The CDR3: CATRRRGGDLNTEAFF. As DNA, the CDR3 is TGTGCCACCAGGAGGAGGGGAGGGGACCTGAACACTGAAGCTTTCTTT.

The chain employs TRBV18 and TRBJ1-1; D unresolved. The germline V gene encodes CDR1 KGHSH and CDR2 LQKENI. V was cut by 6 bases and J by 3 bases, with 11 bases left in between. The CDR3 runs to 13 residues. The CDR3 DNA reads TGTGCCAGCTCCCTCGCATCGGACACTGAAGCTTTCTTT. Amino acid sequence: CASSLASDTEAFF.

The chain combines TRBV30 with TRBJ1-1; D uncertain. CDR3 length: 13 residues. CDR1 and CDR2 (germline): GTSNPN, SVGIG (reference sequence). The V end lost 3 bases, the J end lost 1 base, and 9 bases lay between the germline ends. The CDR3 reads CAWSPRRNTEAFF. The CDR3 DNA is TGTGCCTGGAGCCCGCGAAGGAACACTGAAGCTTTCTTT.

The chain uses TRBV6-4 and TRBJ2-1; 11 positions agree with TRBD1. This CDR3 comprises 15 residues. Trimming removed 6 bases from V and 3 bases from J; junction bases left unmatched: 4. The germline gives CDR1 MRHNA, CDR2 SNTAGT. CDR3: CASRPGQGDYNEQFF. The CDR3 coding sequence is TGTGCCAGCAGACCGGGACAGGGGGACTACAATGAGCAGTTCTTC.

The chain combines TRBV5-6 with TRBJ2-7, with 7 bases fitting TRBD1. Per the germline V gene, CDR1 is SGHDT and CDR2 is YYEEEE. J lost 7 bases, V lost 5 bases, and 6 bases had no gene match. This CDR3 has 12 residues. The CDR3 DNA reads as TGTGCCAGCAGAAGACAGGGTGGAGAGCAGTACTTC. Translation gives CASRRQGGEQYF.

The rearrangement links TRBV7-8 to TRBJ2-1; 14 nucleotides match TRBD2. The CDR3 spans 15 residues. Per the germline V gene, CDR1 is SGHVS and CDR2 is FQNEAQ. The V segment lost 5 bases and the J segment 9 bases; nucleotides outside the gene matches: 6. CDR3 coding DNA: TGTGCCAGCAGCCTAAGAGGACTAGCGGGAGGTGAGCAGTTCTTC. Translated: CASSLRGLAGGEQFF.

J is TRBJ2-1 and V is TRBV18; TRBD2 is a possible D gene (5 bases). The CDR3 sequence is 11 residues long. The germline V gene has CDR1 KGHSH and CDR2 LQKENI. Trimming stripped 3 bases from V and 13 bases from J, with 10 bases between. CDR3 bases: TGTGCCAGCTCACCGACGGAGGAACAGTTCTTC. This codes for CASSPTEEQFF.

The chain combines TRBV19 with TRBJ1-5; D is perhaps TRBD1 (5 bases). Trimming pared 5 bases from V and 2 bases from J, leaving 13 bases between. This CDR3 spans 15 amino acids. Germline V gene data show CDR1 as LNHDA and CDR2 as SQIVND (reference sequence). CDR3 sequence reads: CASSGSQAGNQPQHF. CDR3 DNA: TGTGCCAGTAGTGGATCACAGGCGGGCAATCAGCCCCAGCATTTT.

The chain joins TRBV9 to TRBJ2-2; tentative D call: TRBD2 (6 bases). CDR1 is SGDLS and CDR2 is YYNGEE in the germline V gene. This CDR3 region has 15 residues. V was trimmed by 4 bases and J by 2 bases, leaving 12 bases between them. The CDR3 protein is CASSPRDLNTGELFF. CDR3 bases: TGTGCCAGCAGCCCACGGGACTTAAACACCGGGGAGCTGTTTTTT. The complete variable domain, with remaining parts taken from reference TRBV9 and TRBJ2-2, reads DSGVTQTPKHLITATGQRVTLRCSPRSGDLSVYWYQQSLDQGLQFLIQYYNGEERAKGNILERFSAQQFPDLHSELNLSSLELGDSALYFCASSPRDLNTGELFFGEGSRLTVL.

This chain links TRBV5-6 with TRBJ1-2; 8 bases fit TRBD1. V lost 5 bases, J lost 2 bases, and 11 bases stayed unmatched. The germline V gene encodes CDR1 SGHDT and CDR2 YYEEEE. This CDR3 is 16 amino acids long. The CDR3 reads CASSWASWTGNYGYTF. The CDR3 DNA sequence: TGTGCCAGCAGTTGGGCATCTTGGACAGGGAACTATGGCTACACCTTC.

The chain links TRBV29-1 to TRBJ2-7; the D gene is possibly TRBD2 (6 bases). The CDR3 consists of 14 residues. Per germline, CDR1 SQVTM and CDR2 ANQGSEA. The V and J ends lost 4 bases and 2 bases respectively, with 15 bases between them. The CDR3 DNA reads as TGCAGCGTTGGAAGGGAGGACAAGCCCTACGAGCAGTACTTC. It is translated as CSVGREDKPYEQYF.

The chain has TRBV6-1 and TRBJ2-7; 7 nucleotides align to TRBD1. Germline V gives CDR1 MNHNS, CDR2 SASEGT. The CDR3 is 12 residues long. The CDR3 spells CASSEGDRVGWV. As DNA, the CDR3 is TGTGCCAGCAGTGAGGGCGACAGGGTGGGTTGGGTC.

The chain combines TRBV6-6 with TRBJ2-1; 8 bases are shared with TRBD1. Looked up from germline, CDR1 is MNHNY and CDR2 is SVGAGI (reference sequence). V gave up 5 bases and J gave up 3 bases; unmatched junction bases: 6. This CDR3 is built from 15 residues. The CDR3 nucleotides read TGTGCCAGCAGTCCGCAGGGGGCAAGCTACAATGAGCAGTTCTTC. It encodes CASSPQGASYNEQFF.

The chain joins TRBV19 to TRBJ1-5, with D perhaps matching TRBD1 (6 bases). The CDR3 spans 16 residues. Germline CDR1 is LNHDA and CDR2 is SQIVND (reference sequence). The V end lost 4 bases, the J end lost 0 bases, and 13 bases lay between the germline ends. In DNA, the CDR3 is TGTGCCAGTAGTAAAGACAGGTCCTATAGCAATCAGCCCCAGCATTTT. Translated: CASSKDRSYSNQPQHF.

The chain recombines TRBV5-8 with TRBJ1-1, with 7 bases aligning to TRBD1. V trimming: 2 bases; J trimming: 5 bases; junction bases outside the gene matches: 6. Germline CDR1 SGHTS, CDR2 YDEGEE. CDR3 size: 14 residues. DNA of the CDR3: TGTGCCAGCAGCTTACCAGGGGGGAGGACTGAAGCTTTCTTT. Its translation: CASSLPGGRTEAFF.

The rearrangement uses TRBV19 and TRBJ2-6; 7 bases align to TRBD1. V was clipped by 8 bases and J by 0 bases; unmatched bases: 10. This CDR3 has 17 residues. The germline CDR1 and CDR2 sequences are LNHDA and SQIVND (reference sequence). CDR3: CASGGQSVFSGANVLTF. CDR3 DNA: TGTGCCAGTGGGGGACAGAGCGTATTCTCTGGGGCCAACGTCCTGACTTTC.

The genes are TRBV14 and TRBJ1-2; TRBD1 matches at 9 bases. Germline trimming cut 4 bases from V and 5 bases from J; bases unmatched to any gene: 8. Germline values: CDR1 SGHDN, CDR2 FVKESK. The CDR3 totals 15 residues. CDR3 coding DNA: TGTGCCAGCAGCCCCCCAGGACAGGGGCCTTATGGCTACACCTTC. Translation gives CASSPPGQGPYGYTF.

The rearrangement uses TRBV7-9 and TRBJ2-2; a possible D gene is TRBD1 (5 bases). The CDR3 runs 13 residues. V shed 8 bases and J shed 7 bases, with 14 bases lying between them. The germline V gene encodes CDR1 SEHNR and CDR2 FQNEAQ (reference sequence). The CDR3 protein is CASSELGHGELFF. CDR3 bases: TGTGCCAGCTCCGAGTTGGGGCACGGGGAGCTGTTTTTT.

The chain couples TRBV7-2 to TRBJ2-1, with 11 nucleotides matching TRBD2. This CDR3 has 16 residues. Per germline, CDR1 SGHTA and CDR2 FQGNSA. The J segment lost 5 bases and the V segment lost 1 base, leaving 4 bases of the junction unmatched. CDR3 nucleotide sequence: TGTGCCAGCAGCTTAGTTGGGACTAGCGGCGACAATGAGCAGTTCTTC. Translation: CASSLVGTSGDNEQFF.

The chain links TRBV6-1 to TRBJ1-5, with TRBD1 identical over 9 bases. CDR1 is MNHNS and CDR2 is SASEGT in the germline V gene. This CDR3 comprises 18 residues. Trimming at V came to 2 bases and at J to 0 bases, leaving 8 bases not matched to a gene. The CDR3 region is CASSERGQGLYSNQPQHF. The CDR3 nucleotides are TGTGCCAGCAGTGAAAGGGGACAGGGACTCTATAGCAATCAGCCCCAGCATTTT.